Below, 6 T cell receptor beta chains from the same sample are listed, as sequenced in a study of patients and donors after allogeneic stem cell transplantation. TCRdb ran MiXCR on the RT-PCR reads and lists one entry per CDR3 protein. The sample has hundreds of thousands of distinct CDR3 sequences, 15% to 20% seen once. Sequencing used blood, either unsorted or a sorted T cell fraction (not recorded which). The receptors were sampled from a human donor who was either an allogeneic HSCT recipient or a stem cell or donor lymphocyte infusion donor (not recorded which). It is not recorded whose cells these are; they may come from a transplant donor.

This chain joins TRBV2 and TRBJ1-6; possibly TRBD1 for D (5 bases). The ends were cut back, 6 bases at V and 9 bases at J, with 18 bases in the middle. The length of the CDR3 is 15 residues. Per germline, CDR1 SNHLY and CDR2 FYNNEI. For the CDR3, the DNA is TGTGCCAGCAGGCGCAGGGTTCGGGTGGGTTCACCCCTCCACTTT. It is translated as CASRRRVRVGSPLHF.

In its sample, this clonotype was seen many times. The gene calls are TRBV24-1 and TRBJ2-3; 7 bases are a match to TRBD2. Per germline, CDR1 KGHDR and CDR2 SFDVKD. The trim removed 10 bases at V and 0 bases at J, leaving 3 bases unmatched. The CDR3 covers 13 residues. The CDR3 loop is CATGGGSTDTQYF. The CDR3, as DNA: TGTGCCACAGGCGGGGGAAGCACAGATACGCAGTATTTT.

To note about this clonotype: This CDR3 is missing its conserved last phenylalanine or tryptophan, likely due to a read error. V and J are TRBV2 and TRBJ2-2, with D unresolved. This CDR3 spans 11 amino acids. V was cut by 8 bases and J by 7 bases, with 8 bases left in between. CDR1 SNHLY and CDR2 FYNNEI come from the germline V gene. CDR3 loop: CASRRIGELFI. The CDR3, as DNA: TGTGCCAGCCGACGAATCGGGGAGCTGTTTATT.

This chain links TRBV3-1 with TRBJ2-7; D is possibly TRBD1 (5 bases). This CDR3 has 15 amino acids. Germline V gene sequence: CDR1 LGHDT, CDR2 YNNKEL (reference sequence). Trimming removed 4 bases from V and 5 bases from J, with 18 bases in between. This CDR3 is CASSPQGQSVDEQYF. In DNA, the CDR3 is TGTGCCAGCAGCCCGCAGGGCCAGAGTGTTGACGAGCAGTACTTC.

This clonotype was counted a few times. CDR3 sequence reads: CASTPRPRNYGYTF. CDR3 nucleotide sequence: TGTGCCAGCACCCCAAGACCACGGAACTATGGCTACACCTTC. This chain uses TRBV3-1 with TRBJ1-2; no firm D call. V was cut by 7 bases and J by 2 bases, with 14 bases left in between. This CDR3 has 14 amino acids. Germline values: CDR1 LGHDT, CDR2 YNNKEL (reference sequence).

The table lists this clonotype with a few counts. V usage is TRBV12-3 or TRBV12-4 and J usage is TRBJ1-1, with 9 bases lining up with TRBD1. Unmatched junction bases numbered 4, after V lost 6 bases and J lost 5 bases. The CDR3 totals 13 residues. The CDR3 nucleotides read TGTGCCAGCAGGGGGACAGGGAGGACTGAAGCTTTCTTT. Translation: CASRGTGRTEAFF.